The 9 T cell receptor beta chains listed next were all sequenced from one sample in a study of blood T cell repertoires in COVID-19. Sequencing was performed with immunoSEQ multiplex PCR; in TCRdb, only in-frame clones are kept and a portion is missing. The table shows tens of thousands of clones, with 90% occurring only once. Input material: peripheral blood. The source is a man between 45 and 60 years old with COVID-19, enrolled during active disease.

The chain has TRBV10-3 and TRBJ2-7, with TRBD2 identical over 7 bases. CDR3 length: 15 amino acids. Trimming took 4 bases from V and 0 from J; bases not matched to a gene: 6. CDR1 ENHRY and CDR2 SYGVKD come from the germline V gene. CDR3 nucleotides: TGTGCCATCAGTGGGGGGGGAGGAAGCTCCTACGAGCAGTACTTC. This sequence encodes CAISGGGGSSYEQYF.

V is TRBV18 and J is TRBJ1-3; 7 bases are a match to TRBD1. The germline V gene has CDR1 KGHSH and CDR2 LQKENI. This CDR3 has 14 amino acids. Unmatched junction bases numbered 3, after V lost 5 bases and J lost 2 bases. Written as DNA, the CDR3 is TGTGCCAGCTCAGCTACAGGGGCTGGAAACACCATATATTTT. Its translation is CASSATGAGNTIYF.

The rearrangement uses TRBV3-1 (or the pseudogene TRBV3-2) and TRBJ2-3; D gene uncertain. The CDR3 is 14 amino acids. The germline V gene encodes CDR1 LGHDT and CDR2 YNNKEL (reference sequence). Trimming stripped 5 bases from V and 0 bases from J, with 9 bases between. CDR3: CASSVTASTDTQYF. In DNA, the CDR3 is TGTGCCAGCAGCGTAACAGCTAGCACAGATACGCAGTATTTT.

This clone was seen once. The chain joins TRBV2 to TRBJ1-3, with no clear D. The CDR3 loop spans 15 amino acids. The germline V and J ends were trimmed by 2 bases and 4 bases, with 12 bases remaining between them. The germline V gene encodes CDR1 SNHLY and CDR2 FYNNEI. The CDR3 spells CASSELAGSGNTIYF. The CDR3, as DNA: TGTGCCAGCAGTGAATTGGCGGGGAGCGGAAACACCATATATTTT.

The CDR3 is CASSTTGQYSGNTIYF. CDR3 coding DNA: TGTGCCAGTAGTACAACCGGACAGTACTCTGGAAACACCATATATTTT. The chain recombines TRBV19 with TRBJ1-3; possibly TRBD1 for D (6 bases). The CDR3 sequence is 16 residues long. Trimming left V 4 bases short and J 0 bases short, with 13 bases between. Per the germline V gene, CDR1 is LNHDA and CDR2 is SQIVND (reference sequence).

The rearrangement links TRBV11-2 to TRBJ2-1, with 12 positions matching TRBD2. The length of the CDR3 is 15 residues. CDR1 and CDR2 (germline): SGHAT, FQNNGV. J lost 3 bases, V lost 6 bases, and 3 bases had no gene match. Here the CDR3 reads CASRRTSGIYNEQFF. For the CDR3, the DNA is TGTGCCAGCAGGAGGACTAGCGGGATCTACAATGAGCAGTTCTTC.

This clone was seen a handful of times. This sequence joins TRBV18 and TRBJ2-1; perhaps TRBD1 as D (6 bases). Germline V gene sequence: CDR1 KGHSH, CDR2 LQKENI. Deletions cut 11 bases from V and 3 bases from J, with 8 bases between. The CDR3 length is 11 residues. CDR3 protein: CAGGYYNEQFF. The CDR3, as DNA: TGTGCCGGGGGCTACTACAATGAGCAGTTCTTC.

Written as DNA, the CDR3 is TGTGCCAGCAGCTCCCGAGGGCGGGCGAGCTCCTACAATGAGCAGTTCTTC. Protein: CASSSRGRASSYNEQFF. This rearrangement joins TRBV11-2 to TRBJ2-1; a possible D gene is TRBD2 (5 bases). This CDR3 spans 17 amino acids. Between the trimmed V and J ends, which lost 4 bases and 0 bases, there was a span of 16 bases. The V gene's germline CDR1 is SGHAT and CDR2 FQNNGV.

The chain combines TRBV6-5 with TRBJ2-3, with D perhaps matching TRBD1 (8 bases). Germline V lookup: CDR1 MNHEY, CDR2 SVGAGI. Between the trimmed V and J ends, which lost 5 bases and 3 bases, there was a span of 15 bases. The CDR3 is 15 amino acids. CDR3 coding DNA: TGTGCCAGCAGTCGGACAGGGAGGGGAACAGATACGCAGTATTTT. This codes for CASSRTGRGTDTQYF.